Listed below are T cell receptor beta chains from one sample, sequenced in a study of OX40 agonist ivuxolimab in advanced cancers. Using immunoSEQ multiplex PCR, the repertoire was profiled, and TCRdb retains in-frame clones only, with some absent. The sample records 19,000 or so clones, less than 75% being singletons. The material was CD4+ or CD8+ T cells sorted from blood, obtained in a trial of the OX40 agonist ivuxolimab. These receptors all come from an adult with an advanced solid tumor such as melanoma, head and neck, liver or kidney cancer. The CDR3 runs from the conserved cysteine through the conserved F or W. D genes are given only for firm matches. Part of the rows lack a size; the others show once, few, many or a class for expanded clones.

cdr3_length,clone_size,j_call,d_call,v_call,cdr3_aa,cdr3_nt
14,.,TRBJ2-7,TRBD1,TRBV10-3,CAISEGQGSYEQYF,TGTGCCATCAGTGAAGGACAGGGGTCCTACGAGCAGTACTTC
13,.,TRBJ2-3,.,TRBV27,CASSLSTRYTQYF,TGTGCCAGCAGTTTATCCACCCGCTATACGCAGTATTTT
15,once,TRBJ1-2,.,TRBV6-5,CASRERIGTNYGYTF,TGTGCCAGCAGGGAGAGAATAGGGACTAACTATGGCTACACCTTC
15,.,TRBJ1-5,.,TRBV5-5,CASSHVGTRSQPQHF,TGTGCCAGCAGCCATGTCGGTACAAGAAGTCAGCCCCAGCATTTT
15,.,TRBJ2-3,TRBD2,TRBV29-1,CSVGGLAGLTDTQYF,TGCAGCGTCGGGGGACTAGCGGGGCTCACAGATACGCAGTATTTT
16,.,TRBJ2-7,TRBD1,TRBV7-2,CASSLDPRGTGDEQYF,TGTGCCAGCAGCTTAGATCCCCGAGGTACAGGGGACGAGCAGTACTTC
15,.,TRBJ2-7,TRBD2,TRBV7-2,CASSPTSGRSYEQYF,TGTGCCAGCAGCCCGACTAGCGGGAGATCCTACGAGCAGTACTTC
15,.,TRBJ2-1,.,TRBV29-1,CSVEDERSSYNEQFF,TGCAGCGTTGAAGATGAACGCAGCTCCTACAATGAGCAGTTCTTC
13,.,TRBJ1-1,.,TRBV7-9,CASSLRPPEVAFF,TGTGCCAGCAGCTTAAGACCGCCTGAGGTAGCTTTCTTT
13,few,TRBJ1-2,.,TRBV6-5,CASTIGGSYGYTF,TGTGCCAGCACAATTGGAGGTTCCTATGGCTACACCTTC
16,.,TRBJ1-4,TRBD1,TRBV9,CASSVGQGASGEKLFF,TGTGCCAGCAGCGTAGGGCAGGGGGCTTCAGGTGAAAAACTGTTTTTT
13,.,TRBJ2-4,TRBD2,TRBV29-1,CSVLAEYTNIQYF,TGCAGCGTACTAGCGGAGTATACAAACATTCAGTACTTC
15,once,TRBJ2-7,TRBD2,TRBV27,CASSLSPSGSYEQYF,TGTGCCAGCAGTTTATCCCCTAGCGGGAGTTACGAGCAGTACTTC
12,medium-sized,TRBJ2-3,.,TRBV6-5,CASSYLGDTQYF,TGTGCCAGCAGTTATCTCGGGGATACGCAGTATTTT
17,.,TRBJ2-7,TRBD2,TRBV4-2,CASAGGGLAGEIYEQYF,TGTGCCAGCGCCGGTGGGGGACTAGCGGGAGAAATCTACGAGCAGTACTTC
15,few,TRBJ1-4,.,TRBV7-9,CASSLEGGNNEKLFF,TGTGCCAGCAGCTTAGAGGGAGGTAATAATGAAAAACTGTTTTTT
15,.,TRBJ2-3,TRBD2,TRBV9,CASSVRGRDTDTQYF,TGTGCCAGCAGCGTAAGAGGGAGGGATACAGATACGCAGTATTTT
17,.,TRBJ2-1,TRBD2,TRBV7-6,CASSSGLAGGPSNEQFF,TGTGCCAGCAGCTCGGGACTAGCGGGAGGGCCGTCCAATGAGCAGTTCTTC
15,.,TRBJ1-1,.,TRBV10-1,CASSESRMANTEAFF,TGCGCCAGCAGTGAGTCGAGGATGGCGAACACTGAAGCTTTCTTT
13,.,TRBJ2-7,.,TRBV28,CARDGVSSYEQYF,TGTGCCAGAGATGGGGTCAGTTCCTACGAGCAGTACTTC
14,.,TRBJ2-1,TRBD2,TRBV7-9,CASSPGLAEDEQFF,TGTGCCAGCAGCCCCGGACTAGCGGAGGATGAGCAGTTCTTC
15,.,TRBJ2-1,TRBD2,TRBV27,CASTHGGNYYNEQFF,TGTGCCAGCACCCACGGGGGGAACTACTACAATGAGCAGTTCTTC
14,.,TRBJ2-1,.,TRBV7-9,CASSLAGSYNEQFF,TGTGCCAGCAGCTTGGCGGGATCCTACAATGAGCAGTTCTTC
11,.,TRBJ1-1,.,TRBV7-9,CASSYGAEAFF,TGTGCCAGCAGCTACGGCGCTGAAGCTTTCTTT
9,large,TRBJ2-1,.,TRBV20-1,CSASWREFF,TGCAGTGCTAGTTGGCGGGAGTTCTTC
14,few,TRBJ1-2,.,TRBV19,CASSAFPRNYGYTF,TGTGCCAGTAGCGCCTTCCCCCGAAACTATGGCTACACCTTC
14,.,TRBJ2-7,TRBD2,TRBV2,CASSGGLVAYEQYF,TGTGCCAGCAGTGGGGGACTAGTCGCCTACGAGCAGTACTTC
16,.,TRBJ2-3,TRBD2,TRBV10-3,CAIKGLAGTSTDTQYF,TGTGCCATCAAAGGACTAGCGGGGACTAGCACAGATACGCAGTATTTT
14,.,TRBJ1-2,TRBD1,TRBV6-1,CASSAGTGGDGYTF,TGTGCCAGCAGTGCCGGGACAGGGGGCGATGGCTACACCTTC
16,.,TRBJ2-1,TRBD2,TRBV4-3,CASSQDNLAGDNEQFF,TGCGCCAGCAGCCAAGATAATCTAGCGGGAGACAATGAGCAGTTCTTC
15,.,TRBJ1-5,.,TRBV4-2,CASSHRPGEDGPQHF,TGTGCCAGCAGCCACCGTCCGGGGGAGGATGGGCCCCAGCATTTT
15,few,TRBJ2-7,TRBD2,TRBV28,CASSSLGLAGYEQYF,TGTGCCAGCAGTTCCCTGGGACTAGCGGGCTACGAGCAGTACTTC
14,once,TRBJ2-7,.,TRBV7-9,CASSFERVPYEQYF,TGTGCCAGCAGCTTCGAACGGGTTCCCTACGAGCAGTACTTC
15,once,TRBJ2-2,.,TRBV9,CASSVERVGYGELFF,TGTGCCAGCAGCGTAGAAAGGGTTGGGTACGGGGAGCTGTTTTTT
15,once,TRBJ2-7,.,TRBV6-5,CASSYYAGSANEQYF,TGTGCCAGCAGTTACTATGCGGGGTCAGCAAACGAGCAGTACTTC
16,.,TRBJ2-7,TRBD2,TRBV5-6,CASSSPTSGSRDEQYF,TGTGCCAGCAGCTCGCCGACTAGCGGCTCTAGGGACGAGCAGTACTTC
13,.,TRBJ2-7,TRBD1,TRBV30,CAWSLGQGNEQYF,TGTGCCTGGAGTTTAGGACAGGGGAACGAGCAGTACTTC
16,once,TRBJ2-7,TRBD2,TRBV27,CASSLSWGGIMGEQYF,TGTGCCAGCAGTTTATCGTGGGGGGGTATAATGGGCGAGCAGTACTTC
15,once,TRBJ2-7,TRBD2,TRBV5-6,CASSFTLAGDGEQYF,TGTGCCAGCAGCTTTACTCTAGCGGGAGACGGCGAGCAGTACTTC
15,medium-sized,TRBJ1-2,TRBD1,TRBV11-2,CASNSWDSGTAGYTF,TGTGCCAGCAACTCCTGGGACAGCGGAACGGCTGGCTACACCTTC
21,once,TRBJ1-5,.,TRBV7-8,CASSLGTDLVLGPYSNQPQHF,TGTGCCAGCAGCTTAGGAACGGACTTAGTTTTGGGTCCATATAGCAATCAGCCCCAGCATTTT
14,.,TRBJ1-5,.,TRBV27,CASSFGADNQPQHF,TGTGCCAGCAGTTTTGGGGCGGACAATCAGCCCCAGCATTTT
17,.,TRBJ1-3,.,TRBV4-3,CASSQDSQSSSGNTIYF,TGCGCCAGCAGCCAAGATAGTCAGAGCAGCTCTGGAAACACCATATATTTT
13,.,TRBJ2-1,.,TRBV27,CASSFTADNEQFF,TGTGCCAGCAGTTTTACTGCCGACAATGAGCAGTTCTTC